These 15 T cell receptor beta chains share one sample of origin, sequenced in a study of post-analysis software for immune sequencing data. No cognate antigen is known for these TCRs. Study observations and caveats: TRBV5-6, TRBV5-1 and TRBV20-1 belonged to a set of roughly 5 TRBV segments that were more frequent in patients than controls.

Sequencing libraries made from TCR beta cDNA carried unique molecular identifiers. Via MiXCR, TCRdb re-called the PCR reads, giving one row per CDR3 protein. Of some 700,000 distinct CDR3 sequences listed, roughly three fifths were seen once; the top ten hold around 11%. Sequenced: blood. These receptors were collected from a girl aged 2 to 9 with multiple sclerosis.

The chain links TRBV6-2 or TRBV6-3 to TRBJ2-7; 8 nucleotides agree with TRBD1. CDR3 length: 14 residues. V shed 5 bases, J shed 3 bases, and the junction held 6 bases outside the gene matches. Germline values: CDR1 MNHEY, CDR2 SVGEGT. This CDR3 is CASSGLGQGYEQYF. DNA of the CDR3: TGTGCCAGCAGTGGTCTCGGACAGGGCTACGAGCAGTACTTC.

The rearrangement uses TRBV7-2 and TRBJ2-7; 7 positions match TRBD2. CDR3 length: 16 amino acids. CDR1 is SGHTA, CDR2 FQGNSA, per germline. The ends lost 1 base at V and 2 bases at J; junction bases unmatched: 8. DNA of the CDR3: TGTGCCAGCAGCTTAGAACCGGGGGGTGCCCCCTACGAGCAGTACTTC. Protein product: CASSLEPGGAPYEQYF.

As to this clonotype: This CDR3 is missing its conserved last phenylalanine or tryptophan, likely due to a read error. V is TRBV20-1 and J is TRBJ2-1; no reliable D call. Trimming took 5 bases from V and 0 from J, leaving 11 bases between them. From germline, CDR1 is DFQATT and CDR2 SNEGSKA (reference sequence). This CDR3 region has 14 residues. Here the CDR3 DNA reads TGCAGTGCTCCCCCCCCCTTCTCCTACAATGAGCAGTTCTTG. Its translation is CSAPPPFSYNEQFL.

This clonotype is a singleton in its sample. The chain employs TRBV7-9 and TRBJ1-5; D unresolved. V was shortened by 6 bases and J by 0 bases, with 9 bases between the two germline ends. This CDR3 has 14 residues. Looked up from germline, CDR1 is SEHNR and CDR2 is FQNEAQ (reference sequence). Written as DNA, the CDR3 is TGTGCCAGCAGTGCTCAGAATAGCAATCAGCCCCAGCATTTT. This translates into CASSAQNSNQPQHF.

The chain is built from TRBV12-5 and TRBJ2-3; D might be TRBD2 (7 bases). Germline V gene lookup returns CDR1 LGHNT and CDR2 FRNRAP. The CDR3 is 14 residues long. The germline V and J ends were trimmed by 5 bases and 1 base, with 10 bases remaining between them. CDR3 DNA sequence: TGTGCTAGTGGTCGGGGGGCAGGCACAGATACGCAGTATTTT. Amino acids: CASGRGAGTDTQYF.

CDR3 protein: CASNPQLGRSPDTQYF. CDR3 bases: TGCGCCAGCAACCCTCAACTAGGGCGCAGTCCTGATACGCAGTATTTT. V and J are TRBV4-1 and TRBJ2-3; TRBD2 is a possible D gene (5 bases). V lost 7 bases and J 6 bases, leaving 23 bases between the germline ends. Germline-derived CDR1 and CDR2 are MGHRA and YSYEKL. The CDR3 contains 16 residues.

This clonotype was seen only once. The chain recombines TRBV5-1 with TRBJ1-1, with TRBD1 matching 8 bases. V dropped 3 bases and J dropped 4; count of bases not matched to a gene: 11. The CDR3 runs 16 residues. From germline, CDR1 is SGHRS and CDR2 YFSETQ. CDR3 loop: CASSSTGQDYSTEAFF. The CDR3 bases are TGCGCCAGCAGCTCCACGGGACAGGACTATAGCACTGAAGCTTTCTTT. The full variable domain, in which reference TRBV5-1 and TRBJ1-1 provide the parts outside the CDR3, is KAGVTQTPRYLIKTRGQQVTLSCSPISGHRSVSWYQQTPGQGLQFLFEYFSETQRNKGNFPGRFSGRQFSNSRSEMNVSTLELGDSALYLCASSSTGQDYSTEAFFGQGTRLTVV.

This clonotype turned up a few times. This chain uses TRBV5-1 with TRBJ2-1; no clear D. V lost 4 bases to trimming and J lost 5 bases, with 7 bases between them. CDR1 and CDR2 (germline): SGHRS, YFSETQ. This CDR3 is built from 12 residues. CDR3 residues: CASSDHNNEQFF. The CDR3, as DNA: TGCGCCAGCAGCGACCATAACAATGAGCAGTTCTTC.

The chain joins TRBV29-1 to TRBJ1-2; the D is unclear. In germline, CDR1 is SQVTM, CDR2 ANQGSEA. Trimming cost V 2 bases and J 6 bases, with 10 bases left between them. The CDR3 spans 12 residues. DNA for the CDR3: TGCAGCGTTGAACCCAGACGAGATGGCTACACCTTC. Translated, it gives CSVEPRRDGYTF.

The chain is built from TRBV7-6 and TRBJ2-7; D is undetermined. This CDR3 is 15 amino acids long. V shed 0 bases and J shed 0 bases, with 9 bases lying between them. Germline V gene lookup returns CDR1 SGHVS and CDR2 FNYEAQ. In nucleotides, the CDR3 is TGTGCCAGCAGCTTAGCGGGCACTCCCTCCTACGAGCAGTACTTC. This encodes CASSLAGTPSYEQYF.

The J gene is TRBJ2-1, the V gene TRBV9; 9 bases align to TRBD1. V dropped 3 bases and J dropped 4; count of bases not matched to a gene: 8. Germline loops: CDR1 SGDLS, CDR2 YYNGEE. CDR3 length: 16 residues. The CDR3 loop is CASSAPGTGPYNEQFF. The CDR3 DNA reads as TGTGCCAGCAGCGCCCCCGGGACAGGGCCTTACAATGAGCAGTTCTTC.

This clonotype was detected only a few times. In DNA, the CDR3 is TGTGCCAGCAGCCAAGGGAGGCAGGGCTCCTACAATGAGCAGTTCTTC. It yields the protein CASSQGRQGSYNEQFF. The chain joins TRBV4-2 to TRBJ2-1; D tentatively reads TRBD1 or TRBD2 (5 bases each). The germline gives CDR1 LGHNA, CDR2 YNFKEQ. The CDR3 spans 16 residues. V was trimmed by 1 base and J by 0 bases, leaving 10 bases between them.

This clonotype was seen only a few times. This sequence joins TRBV12-3 or TRBV12-4 and TRBJ2-7, with D tentatively TRBD1 (6 bases). Trimming stripped 6 bases from V and 0 bases from J, with 12 bases between. The CDR3 is 14 residues long. The CDR3 DNA reads as TGTGCCAGCAGCCGACAGGTTTTCTCCTACGAGCAGTACTTC. It translates to CASSRQVFSYEQYF.

The V and J genes are TRBV10-3 and TRBJ2-7; 8 positions match TRBD1. The junction had 1 base not matched to a gene; V was cut back by 3 bases and J by 6 bases. This CDR3 spans 12 amino acids. Germline V gives CDR1 ENHRY, CDR2 SYGVKD. As DNA, the CDR3 is TGTGCCATCAGTGACAGGGGGCGCGAGCAGTACTTC. As protein: CAISDRGREQYF.

This clonotype was detected ten times or more. The chain links TRBV29-1 to TRBJ1-2, with TRBD1 as a possible D gene (5 bases). Trimming took off 1 base at V and 3 bases at J, with 9 bases between the two ends. CDR1 and CDR2 from the germline V gene are SQVTM and ANQGSEA. The CDR3 runs 13 residues. The CDR3 coding sequence is TGCAGCGTTGAAGGGGGCGCGGACTATGGCTACACCTTC. It translates to CSVEGGADYGYTF.